This TCR beta chain comes out of a study of OX40 agonist ivuxolimab in advanced cancers. The CDR3 has 14 residues. V dropped 0 bases and J dropped 4 bases, with 9 bases sitting between them. CDR1 and CDR2 (germline): MNHNY, SVGAGI (reference sequence). Clones were read by immunoSEQ multiplex PCR, and TCRdb kept only the in-frame ones, dropping some. The table records 45,000 or so clones, 85% to 90% of them present only once. General study points: Researchers did not determine the expanded peripheral T cells' antigen specificity. Blood T cells, both CD4+ and CD8+, expanded clonally by week 6 at 0.1 to 3.0 mg/kg. Average numbers of expanded clones were greater in CD8+ T cells than in CD4+. There were also nonresponders showing low normalized T-cell clonal expansion.

As to this clone: What it binds is not known.

The starting material was CD4+ or CD8+ T cells sorted from blood, obtained in a trial of the OX40 agonist ivuxolimab. This receptor was obtained from an adult with an advanced solid tumor such as melanoma, head and neck, liver or kidney cancer. V is TRBV6-6 and J is TRBJ1-2; a weak D match, TRBD1 (5 bases). CDR3 amino acids: CASSYSRGVYGYTF. In nucleotides, the CDR3 is TGTGCCAGCAGTTACTCCAGAGGGGTCTATGGCTACACCTTC.